This TCR beta chain was observed in a study of post-analysis software for immune sequencing data. As for the study in general: Recorded subtypes: relapsing-remitting, secondary progressive, progressive-relapsing; some patients unannotated.

Broader study findings: Same-batch samples co-clustered strongly by F measure. When patients were compared with controls, about five TRBV segments were more frequent, TRBV5-6, TRBV5-1 and TRBV20-1 among them. Controls had significantly higher normalized Chao1 diversity than multiple sclerosis patients.

The TCR beta cDNA libraries carried unique molecular identifiers. Researchers reported 400,000 to 600,000 cDNA molecules coming from approximately 1 to 10 million T cells. TCRdb re-analysed the PCR reads in MiXCR, keeping a single row per CDR3 protein. The sample includes about 620,000 distinct CDR3 sequences, around 40% seen only once; the top ten take about 1.5%. This CDR3 has 17 amino acids. Germline V gene lookup returns CDR1 SQVTM and CDR2 ANQGSEA. V was clipped by 4 bases and J by 3 bases; unmatched bases: 13. Remarks on this clonotype: As yet, its antigen is unknown.

The receptor was derived from a girl under 18 with multiple sclerosis. The chain joins TRBV29-1 to TRBJ1-4, with TRBD1 matching over 8 bases. What was sequenced was blood. This CDR3 reads CSVGGSTWGQANEKLFF. The CDR3 nucleotides are TGCAGCGTTGGAGGATCCACCTGGGGACAGGCTAATGAAAAACTGTTTTTT. The variable domain in full, completed from reference TRBV29-1 and TRBJ1-4, reads SAVISQKPSRDICQRGTSLTIQCQVDSQVTMMFWYRQQPGQSLTLIATANQGSEATYESGFVIDKFPISRPNLTFSTLTVSNMSPEDSSIYLCSVGGSTWGQANEKLFFGSGTQLSVL.